This T cell receptor beta chain was obtained from a study of blood T cell repertoires in COVID-19. Study information: Acute and convalescent COVID-19 samples came from the United States, Italy and Spain. PBMCs, B-cell-depleted T cells, or T cells provided the cDNA or gDNA that made up the material.

As processed by the authors: Amplifying reference gene primers gave estimates of nucleated cell counts. TCRdb keeps only in-frame clones here, not all; method: immunoSEQ multiplex PCR. Clonal size and the V and J genes are those of that table, whereas D and trimming came from the DNA. The sample holds approximately 180,000 clones, approximately 85% seen once. V lost 4 bases to trimming and J lost 6 bases; unmatched junction nucleotides: 7. The CDR3 loop spans 14 amino acids. CDR1 SGHNT and CDR2 YYREEE come from the germline V gene (reference sequence). The chain links TRBV5-4 to TRBJ1-2, with 9 nucleotides matching TRBD1. The TCR was taken from a human donor with active or convalescent COVID-19. The donor label of this sample is uncertain. The sample comprised peripheral blood. Written as DNA, the CDR3 is TGTGCCAGCAGCACACCGACAGGGGGAGATGGCTACACCTTC. Protein: CASSTPTGGDGYTF.